The sequence of this T cell receptor beta chain was determined in a study of blood T cell repertoires in COVID-19 (dated by TCRdb to about 2020). Notes on the research overall: Samples from collaborators originated in the United States, Italy and Spain and spanned both the acute and convalescent phases of COVID-19. The samples were drawn from the first 160 participants of the ongoing ImmuneRACE study and from 1,254 subjects provided by 6 global collaborators. Subjects who had been exposed to COVID-19, were actively infected with it, or had recovered from it provided the deeply sampled blood TCRbeta repertoires that made up the dataset. HLA class I and class II types, where available, came from metadata supplied by the sample provider rather than from assay-based typing. The repertoires were released in a freely available public database meant as a resource for research on the immune response to SARS-CoV-2. Nearly every sample came with metadata listing a de-identified subject ID, COVID-19 status, age in years and sex. The material from the prospective study consisted of cDNA or gDNA derived from T cells, B-cell-depleted T cells, or PBMCs. Study-level results and caveats: The quantity of clinical and demographic metadata differed by source and by participant and was supplied without curation.

In the prospective study, participants were about 18 to 90 years old, resided in 24 geographic areas of the United States, and were enrolled through a virtual design. In the prospective study, cohorts were assigned on the basis of participant-reported clinical history obtained from a screening survey and a study questionnaire. Each participant in the prospective study had whole blood, serum and a nasopharyngeal or oropharyngeal swab collected by mobile phlebotomists. Prospective study participants could optionally give additional blood draws and questionnaires over an approximately 2-month period. Blood samples from the prospective study were shipped frozen or at room temperature prior to DNA extraction. TCRbeta CDR3 regions were amplified from genomic DNA using the immunoSEQ Assay, a bias-controlled multiplex PCR. On the study's bioinformatics: The number of nucleated cells in each sample was estimated from the amplification of reference gene primers within the assay. Sequence reads were collapsed and filtered to measure the absolute abundance of every unique TCRbeta CDR3 rearrangement. For each sample, productive Simpson clonality was calculated as the square root of Simpson's diversity index over productive rearrangements. As stored in TCRdb, this immuneACCESS dataset retains in-frame rearrangements with V and J assigned. A fraction of the clones does not appear; measured against another copy, unresolved V genes explain less than half of the discrepancy, and the remainder lacks a known reason. The DNA was the basis for D and trimming; V, J and clone size are from that table. The sample yields about 250,000 clones; roughly 85% were counted once. Together, the top ten hold about 9.1% of the sample.

This clone was counted only a few times. This clone's antigen is unknown. Qualities for individual bases were not recorded, and no much larger clone is one base off. CDR1 KGHSH and CDR2 LQKENI were looked up in the germline V gene. Inclusive of the bounding cysteine and phenylalanine, the CDR3 is 15 residues long. Just CDR3 DNA is preserved here, 45 bases in frame from base 1. V is shortened by 3 bases, J by 3 bases, and the region joining them spans 14 bases. The TCR sequence derives from a woman aged 50 to 65 with acute COVID-19. The sample comprised PBMCs or T cells enriched from blood (not recorded which). Recombination linked TRBV18 to TRBJ2-5; confidence is insufficient to name the D gene. The CDR3 reads CASSPIYDAEETQYF. In nucleotides, the sequence is TGTGCCAGCTCACCGATTTACGACGCGGAAGAGACCCAGTACTTC.